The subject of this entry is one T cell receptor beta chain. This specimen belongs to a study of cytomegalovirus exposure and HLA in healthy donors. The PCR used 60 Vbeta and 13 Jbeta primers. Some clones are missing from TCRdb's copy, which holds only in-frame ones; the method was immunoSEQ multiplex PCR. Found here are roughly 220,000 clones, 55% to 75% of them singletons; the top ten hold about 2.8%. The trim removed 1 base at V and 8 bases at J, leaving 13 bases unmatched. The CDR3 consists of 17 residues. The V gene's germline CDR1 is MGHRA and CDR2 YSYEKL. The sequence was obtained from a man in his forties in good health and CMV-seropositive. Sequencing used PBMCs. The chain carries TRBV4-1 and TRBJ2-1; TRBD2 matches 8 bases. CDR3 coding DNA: TGCGCCAGCAGCCAAGTCTTCCCTATTAGCGGGGAGGATGAGCAGTTCTTC. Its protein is CASSQVFPISGEDEQFF.